These 14 T cell receptor beta chains originate from one sample sequenced in a study of blood T cell repertoires in COVID-19. The method was immunoSEQ multiplex PCR; TCRdb's version includes in-frame clones alone and lacks a portion of them. The sample lists 200,000 to 250,000 clones; 80% to 95% were seen once. The sample comprised PBMCs or T cells enriched from blood (not recorded which). All receptors derive from a woman between 18 and 29 years old who had recovered from COVID-19.

This chain uses TRBV6-5 with TRBJ2-4, with a weak D call TRBD1 (6 bases). Trimming took off 6 bases at V and 2 bases at J, with 11 bases between the two ends. This CDR3 region has 14 residues. Germline V lookup: CDR1 MNHEY, CDR2 SVGAGI. Written as DNA, the CDR3 is TGTGCCAGCAGACACAGGGAGACCAAAAACATTCAGTACTTC. This translates into CASRHRETKNIQYF.

The V and J genes are TRBV4-3 and TRBJ2-3; TRBD2 matches at 7 bases. Germline-derived CDR1 and CDR2 are LGHNA and YSLEER. The CDR3 contains 16 residues. V lost 0 bases to trimming and J lost 1 base; unmatched junction nucleotides: 4. CDR3 in amino acids: CASSQDPAGGTDTQYF. In DNA form, the CDR3 reads TGCGCCAGCAGCCAAGATCCGGCGGGGGGCACAGATACGCAGTATTTT.

The chain is built from TRBV9 and TRBJ1-3; D is uncertain. CDR3 length equals 14 residues. The ends were cut back, 3 bases at V and 0 bases at J, with 7 bases in the middle. Per the germline V gene, CDR1 is SGDLS and CDR2 is YYNGEE. The CDR3 DNA follows: TGTGCCAGCAGCGCGAGGGCCTCTGGAAACACCATATATTTT. It is translated as CASSARASGNTIYF.

This clone was observed a few times. The V call is TRBV9, the J call TRBJ2-7, with D perhaps matching TRBD2 (7 bases). This CDR3 contains 15 residues. Looked up from germline, CDR1 is SGDLS and CDR2 is YYNGEE. The germline V and J ends were trimmed by 4 bases and 5 bases, with 19 bases remaining between them. In DNA form, the CDR3 reads TGTGCCAGCAGCCTGGGACACCGGGAGGTAGACGAGCAGTACTTC. Translating it yields CASSLGHREVDEQYF.

This chain links TRBV19 with TRBJ1-4; 10 nucleotides line up with TRBD1. J was trimmed by 7 bases and V by 7 bases; bases with no gene match: 12. The CDR3 spans 16 residues. CDR1 LNHDA and CDR2 SQIVND come from the germline V gene (reference sequence). CDR3: CASNPSRDRGIEKLFF. The DNA of the CDR3 is TGTGCCAGTAACCCCTCCCGGGACAGGGGTATTGAAAAACTGTTTTTT. Full variable domain (missing parts from reference TRBV19 and TRBJ1-4): DGGITQSPKYLFRKEGQNVTLSCEQNLNHDAMYWYRQDPGQGLRLIYYSQIVNDFQKGDIAEGYSVSREKKESFPLTVTSAQKNPTAFYLCASNPSRDRGIEKLFFGSGTQLSVL.

This clone was recorded only once. The J gene is TRBJ2-7, the V gene TRBV3-1 (or the pseudogene TRBV3-2), with D maybe TRBD2 (6 bases). Looked up from germline, CDR1 is LGHDT and CDR2 is YNNKEL (reference sequence). The CDR3 covers 17 residues. V was cut by 4 bases and J by 0 bases, with 19 bases left in between. CDR3 sequence (DNA): TGTGCCAGCAGCCCGACGGCCCTAGCGCCAAGCTCCTACGAGCAGTACTTC. As protein: CASSPTALAPSSYEQYF.

This clone was counted a single time. The CDR3 spells CSVGYGQGKPQHF. CDR3 DNA: TGCAGCGTTGGCTACGGACAGGGAAAGCCCCAGCATTTT. This chain uses TRBV29-1 with TRBJ1-5; TRBD1 agrees at 8 bases. V gave up 4 bases and J gave up 8 bases; unmatched junction bases: 7. This CDR3 has 13 residues. Germline V gene lookup returns CDR1 SQVTM and CDR2 ANQGSEA.

The CDR3 spells CASSSQLGQGAGSNQPQHF. The CDR3 region has the DNA TGTGCCAGCAGCTCGCAATTGGGACAGGGGGCTGGGAGTAATCAGCCCCAGCATTTT. This chain connects TRBV7-9 to TRBJ1-5, with 12 nucleotides matching TRBD1. The V gene end was trimmed by 4 bases and the J gene end by 4 bases; junction bases not matched to a gene: 14. CDR1 is SEHNR, CDR2 FQNEAQ, per germline (reference sequence). This CDR3 comprises 19 residues.

The chain uses TRBV24-1 and TRBJ2-3, with D possibly TRBD2 on 6 matching bases. This CDR3 contains 15 residues. Trimming took off 5 bases at V and 3 bases at J, with 14 bases between the two ends. CDR1 is KGHDR and CDR2 is SFDVKD in the germline V gene. The CDR3: CATSAVAGRTDTQYF. In DNA, the CDR3 is TGTGCCACCAGTGCTGTGGCGGGGAGGACAGATACGCAGTATTTT.

The chain links TRBV4-2 to TRBJ1-2, with D uncertain. The CDR3 sequence is 14 residues long. The germline V and J ends were trimmed by 1 base and 4 bases, with 10 bases remaining between them. Germline V gene lookup returns CDR1 LGHNA and CDR2 YNFKEQ. The CDR3 here is CASSQGGQTYGYTF. The DNA of the CDR3 is TGTGCCAGCAGCCAAGGAGGGCAGACCTATGGCTACACCTTC.

The chain has TRBV4-3 and TRBJ1-1; TRBD1 agrees at 8 bases. The CDR3 is 16 residues long. With 5 bases clipped from V and 1 base from J, the junction kept 9 bases outside the gene matches. The germline gives CDR1 LGHNA, CDR2 YSLEER. The CDR3 DNA reads TGCGCCAGCAGCGGAAACCCCGGGACAGGGAACACTGAAGCTTTCTTT. Translating gives CASSGNPGTGNTEAFF.

The rearrangement links TRBV5-1 to TRBJ2-1; 11 bases line up with TRBD2. The J segment lost 9 bases and the V segment lost 4 bases, leaving 9 bases of the junction unmatched. CDR1 SGHRS and CDR2 YFSETQ come from the germline V gene. CDR3 length equals 15 residues. The CDR3 loop reads CASSAYSGGAIEQFF. CDR3 sequence (DNA): TGCGCCAGCAGCGCCTATAGCGGGGGGGCCATTGAGCAGTTCTTC.

Only one count was recorded for this clone. The J gene is TRBJ1-2, the V gene TRBV5-4; D is perhaps TRBD1 (5 bases). Germline-derived CDR1 and CDR2 are SGHNT and YYREEE (reference sequence). V dropped 5 bases and J dropped 8 bases, with 19 bases sitting between them. There are 14 residues in the CDR3. The CDR3 DNA follows: TGTGCCAGCAGACGCCGGGACTACAAGAGGGGCTACACCTTC. It encodes CASRRRDYKRGYTF.

This clone has just one count. The chain has TRBV5-4 and TRBJ1-2; TRBD1 matches 8 bases. Germline-derived CDR1 and CDR2 are SGHNT and YYREEE (reference sequence). Trimming took 4 bases from V and 8 from J; bases not matched to a gene: 7. The CDR3 sequence is 13 residues long. This chain's CDR3 is CASSNRTGRGYTF. CDR3 nucleotides: TGTGCCAGCAGCAACCGGACAGGGAGAGGCTACACCTTC. Complete variable domain (other parts from reference TRBV5-4 and TRBJ1-2): ETGVTQSPTHLIKTRGQQVTLRCSSQSGHNTVSWYQQALGQGPQFIFQYYREEENGRGNFPPRFSGLQFPNYSSELNVNALELDDSALYLCASSNRTGRGYTFGSGTRLTVV.